What follows is one TCR beta chain and its context. What it binds is unknown. A much larger clonotype is one base distant, so this may be a read error. Exclusion covered patients with other autoimmune diseases or uncontrolled infections (as well as pregnancy or lactation). Clinicians diagnosed using symptoms, serum thyroxine, TRAb, thyroid ultrasound and orbital computed tomography. Using RNA transcripts, the TCR beta CDR3 regions were amplified. The first round was an RT-PCR with HTBI primers, and the second round was a multiplex PCR. TCRdb re-called the multiplex PCR reads through MiXCR, storing one row per CDR3 protein. The repertoire includes 740,000 or so distinct CDR3 sequences, 40% of them detected once, and 40% to 55% sits in the top ten. The sample belongs to a study of Graves' ophthalmopathy and Graves' hyperthyroidism. Study summary: There was a collection of peripheral blood at initial diagnosis, before any treatment.

Regarding the study as a whole: A model built from 13 signatures distinguished ophthalmopathy from stable hyperthyroidism with approximately 90% sensitivity and 70% to 84% specificity.

Germline CDR1 is SNHLY and CDR2 is FYNNEI. V lost 2 bases and J 10 bases, leaving 11 bases between the germline ends. There are 12 residues in the CDR3. The chain joins TRBV2 to TRBJ1-1; tentatively, D is TRBD1 (6 bases). The material sequenced was peripheral blood. This sequence was found in an adult man with Graves' ophthalmopathy. CDR3 sequence reads: CASSEWDMAAFF. In DNA form, the CDR3 reads TGTGCCAGCAGTGAATGGGACATGGCAGCTTTCTTT.